The T cell receptor (beta chain) under discussion was sequenced for a study of blood T cells in healthy people across ages (dated by TCRdb to the mid-2010s). Study-level background: In model experiments, roughly one uniquely barcoded TCR beta cDNA molecule per two T cells was captured by template switching. To track age-related changes in TCR beta repertoire diversity, the study relied on deep sequencing normalized with unique cDNA molecular identifiers. The donors were split into four age groups: young (average approximately 16 years), middle-aged (over 35), aged (more than 60) and long-lived (more than 80). To avoid experimental bias, donors of different ages were spread randomly across the sequencing lanes. For two donors (one aged 18 to 30 and one aged 80 or older), the study analyzed two additional independent replicas of 1 million unique cDNA reads from the same blood draw.

The research as a whole found: The long-lived group showed more naive CD4+ T cells, fewer expanded clones and increased TCR diversity than the aged group, suggesting age selection. As age increased, observed TCR beta diversity per million T cells dropped in a roughly linear way, and a significant reduction was already evident by age about 40. Bulk unsorted PBMC profiling prevented conclusive comparison of naive and antigen-experienced compartments. Because donor CMV infection status was unknown, age-related changes in expanded clonotypes were potentially confounded. Estimates of total diversity based on one million sequenced T cells were considered lower bounds and underestimates. Observed TCR beta diversity correlated strongly with the percentage of naive T cells measured by flow cytometry.

Library preparation employed 5' RACE. TCRdb lists the instrument as Illumina HiSeq 2500. A second roughly 6 to 12 cycle PCR used a sample-barcoded 5' primer and a J-beta primer mix. Each TCR beta cDNA molecule received a unique molecular identifier from a template-switch 5' adaptor carrying 12 random nucleotides. At least 3 million CDR3-containing paired-end reads were obtained from each sample. The Mint cDNA synthesis kit, primed by a TRBC-specific oligonucleotide, was used to synthesize first-strand cDNA from all RNA. All cDNA was treated with uracil-DNA glycosylase and then went through a first 18-cycle PCR with the universal primers M1SS and BC2_uni_R. The authors' pipeline ran thus. Normalization of each sample was performed by random selection of 1 million high-quality reads, each carrying a distinct molecular identifier. Reads with shared molecular identifiers were discarded instead of being binned into consensus sequences. MiTCR, with a Q25 quality threshold and the strictest error-elimination algorithm, was used for CDR3 identification, clonotype clustering and error correction. A nonparametric unseen species model using Euler transformation provided a lower-bound estimate of total TCR beta diversity. TCRdb ran its own pipeline on the public reads, namely fastp trimming at Q25 and MiXCR clone calling, and kept in-frame beta chains. Records with the same CDR3 protein are collapsed into one entry carrying the most frequent genes and DNA. The V and J calls shown here were made by TCRdb, not taken from the authors' results. The sample has 780,000 or so distinct CDR3 sequences on record, roughly three fifths of them singletons. Of the sample, around 24% falls within the top ten clones.

Donors were under 40 systemically healthy Caucasian individuals from Russia aged roughly 6 to 100 years. Ten milliliters of peripheral blood were drawn from each donor into EDTA-treated Vacutainer tubes. PBMCs were isolated by Ficoll-Paque density-gradient centrifugation, with at least 6.5 million obtained per sample. Total RNA, at least 5 micrograms per sample, was extracted from PBMCs with Trizol reagent. Naive CD45RAhigh/CD27high T cell percentages were measured by flow cytometry on a PBMC aliquot from every donor. The germline V gene specifies MNHEY as CDR1 and SVGAGI as CDR2. The CDR3, from cysteine to phenylalanine, totals 14 residues. Left in the record is the CDR3 DNA by itself, 42 bases read in frame from the first base. Trimming takes 6 bases off V and 2 bases off J; junction bases not matched to a gene: 6. Regarding this clonotype: The antigen this receptor binds is unknown. It has no much larger one-base neighbor in the sample; base qualities were not kept.

Sequencing input: blood. The chain employs TRBV6-5 and TRBJ2-7; TRBD1 matches 8 bases in the middle. This receptor was taken from a man in his forties in good health. The DNA sequence is as follows: TGTGCCAGCAGCGGGACAGGCCCACCCTACGAGCAGTACTTC. This gives the protein CASSGTGPPYEQYF.